The clone carrying this T cell receptor (beta chain) appeared a few times. Its antigen remains unknown. The data derive from a study of T-cell reconstitution after alpha-beta-depleted transplantation in children. Construction of the TCRbeta library involved unique molecular identifiers. TCRdb reprocessed the PCR reads with MiXCR, giving one entry per CDR3 protein. In the table there are over 200,000 distinct CDR3 sequences, approximately 15% of which are singletons. Regarding the study as a whole: Alpha-beta T cells present about two months after transplant were reported to originate from several hundred expanded graft clones. For some patients, TCRbeta diversity was high at day 60 because of recipient T cells and thymic progenitors that survived. Counts and diversity of T cells one year after transplant came mostly from newly produced T cells.

The receptor was isolated from a male patient aged 2 to 10 who had a stem cell transplant for acute lymphoblastic leukemia, so the T cells may come from the graft donor. The input for sequencing was PBMCs, mostly from graft donor cells, taken 360 days after TCRalphabeta/CD19-depleted stem cell transplant.

The CDR3, as DNA: TGCGCCAGCAGCTTCACAGGGGGGCGGACCGGGGAGCTGTTTTTT. This gives the protein CASSFTGGRTGELFF. V gene TRBV5-1 combines with J gene TRBJ2-2, with 8 bases fitting TRBD1. Germline CDR1 is SGHRS and CDR2 is YFSETQ. This CDR3 has 15 amino acids. V lost 2 bases to trimming and J lost 5 bases; unmatched junction nucleotides: 5.